Each of the 21 T cell receptor beta chains below was sequenced from the same sample in a study of T cell responses to AZD1222 COVID-19 vaccine. Repertoires were generated with immunoSEQ multiplex PCR, while TCRdb's copy carries only in-frame clones and drops some. The sample comprises around 80,000 clones, roughly 90% of which are singletons, and around 8% rests with the top ten. Specimen: peripheral blood, collected 28 days after the second AZD1222 dose. The origin of the receptors is an adult who received the AZD1222 COVID-19 vaccine.

V usage is TRBV2 and J usage is TRBJ1-4; no clear D. The CDR3 has 11 amino acids. Trimming shortened V by 3 bases and J by 13 bases, and 9 bases separated the two germline ends. Germline lookup yields CDR1 SNHLY and CDR2 FYNNEI. CDR3 sequence reads: CASSERPGLFF. CDR3 sequence (DNA): TGTGCCAGCAGTGAGCGACCTGGACTGTTTTTT. Based on the CDR3 plus reference TRBV2 and TRBJ1-4, the full variable domain is EPEVTQTPSHQVTQMGQEVILRCVPISNHLYFYWYRQILGQKVEFLVSFYNNEISEKSEIFDDQFSVERPDGSNFTLKIRSTKLEDSAMYFCASSERPGLFFGSGTQLSVL.

This chain connects TRBV7-9 to TRBJ1-1, with 7 bases lining up with TRBD1. Germline V CDR1 and CDR2: SEHNR, FQNEAQ (reference sequence). With V trimmed by 5 bases and J by 6 bases, 12 bases remained unmatched. The CDR3 is 15 residues long. CDR3 amino acids: CASSEPLGQSPEAFF. CDR3 DNA: TGTGCCAGCAGCGAACCCTTGGGACAGAGCCCTGAAGCTTTCTTT.

A few counts support this clone. The chain has TRBV27 and TRBJ1-5; weak D call: TRBD1 (5 bases). The CDR3 covers 14 residues. Germline V CDR1 and CDR2: MNHEY, SMNVEV (reference sequence). V lost 10 bases and J 2 bases, leaving 15 bases between the germline ends. CDR3 in DNA: TGTGCCACCACGAAAAGGGGCGGCAATCAGCCCCAGCATTTT. Encoded protein: CATTKRGGNQPQHF.

J is TRBJ1-3 and V is TRBV30, with D possibly TRBD1 on 6 matching bases. With 3 bases removed from V and 3 bases from J, the gap between germline ends came to 12 bases. Germline loops: CDR1 GTSNPN, CDR2 SVGIG (reference sequence). The CDR3 spans 14 residues. The CDR3 region is CAWRGGGFGNTIYF. CDR3 DNA: TGTGCCTGGAGGGGAGGGGGATTTGGAAACACCATATATTTT.

The chain couples TRBV18 to TRBJ2-5, with TRBD2 as a possible D gene (6 bases). The V gene lost 4 bases and the J gene lost 3 bases, with 12 bases spanning the gap. The V gene's germline CDR1 is KGHSH and CDR2 LQKENI. CDR3 length: 14 amino acids. For the CDR3, the DNA is TGTGCCAGCTCACTGGACTCGGGGGAAGAGACCCAGTACTTC. Protein product: CASSLDSGEETQYF.

The chain employs TRBV3-1 (or the pseudogene TRBV3-2) and TRBJ1-6, with 7 bases matching TRBD1. The CDR3 extends over 17 amino acids. The germline gives CDR1 LGHDT, CDR2 YNNKEL (reference sequence). V was pared by 3 bases and J by 9 bases, with 14 bases of the junction left unmatched. The CDR3 DNA reads TGTGCCAGCAGCCACCCGAGGGGCCCAGGGGGGACTTCACCCCTCCACTTT. Translating it yields CASSHPRGPGGTSPLHF.

J is TRBJ2-1 and V is TRBV27, with 11 bases matching TRBD1. Looked up from germline, CDR1 is MNHEY and CDR2 is SMNVEV (reference sequence). V lost 4 bases and J lost 2; bases outside the gene matches: 7. This CDR3 has 17 residues. CDR3 DNA sequence: TGTGCCAGCAGTTCAGGACAGGGGGCATGGACCTACAATGAGCAGTTCTTC. Amino acid sequence: CASSSGQGAWTYNEQFF.

The rearrangement joins TRBV3-1 (or the pseudogene TRBV3-2) to TRBJ2-1; TRBD2 is a possible D gene (8 bases). The germline V gene has CDR1 LGHDT and CDR2 YNNKEL (reference sequence). Trimming removed 2 bases at V and 6 bases at J, with 17 bases between. CDR3 size: 16 residues. The chain's CDR3 is CASSQIEQGTSNEQFF. In DNA form, the CDR3 reads TGTGCCAGCAGCCAAATAGAACAGGGGACTAGCAATGAGCAGTTCTTC.

This CDR3 is CASSIYGGRTTDTQYF. CDR3 coding DNA: TGTGCCAGTAGTATTTACGGGGGGAGGACCACAGATACGCAGTATTTT. This chain links TRBV19 with TRBJ2-3; 7 bases map to TRBD2. The V and J ends lost 3 bases and 2 bases, in that order; junction bases with no gene match: 8. This CDR3 has 16 residues. The V gene's germline CDR1 is LNHDA and CDR2 SQIVND (reference sequence). The full variable domain, its missing parts supplied by reference TRBV19 and TRBJ2-3, is DGGITQSPKYLFRKEGQNVTLSCEQNLNHDAMYWYRQDPGQGLRLIYYSQIVNDFQKGDIAEGYSVSREKKESFPLTVTSAQKNPTAFYLCASSIYGGRTTDTQYFGPGTRLTVL.

V is TRBV10-1 and J is TRBJ2-2; TRBD1 is a possible D gene (6 bases). CDR1 WNHNN and CDR2 SYGVQD come from the germline V gene (reference sequence). The CDR3 totals 13 residues. V lost 5 bases to trimming and J lost 6 bases, with 10 bases between them. CDR3 coding DNA: TGCGCCAGCAGTAAACAGGGCGCCGGGGAGCTGTTTTTT. The encoded protein is CASSKQGAGELFF.

This chain uses TRBV27 with TRBJ2-7; TRBD2 agrees at 11 bases. Germline lookup yields CDR1 MNHEY and CDR2 SMNVEV (reference sequence). The CDR3 extends over 18 amino acids. V lost 2 bases to trimming and J lost 4 bases; unmatched junction nucleotides: 13. CDR3 sequence reads: CASSLGPPVGTSGYEQYF. CDR3 DNA sequence: TGTGCCAGCAGTTTAGGTCCTCCAGTAGGGACTAGCGGTTACGAGCAGTACTTC.

The V gene is TRBV5-8, the J gene TRBJ2-2, with 8 nucleotides matching TRBD2. Per germline, CDR1 SGHTS and CDR2 YDEGEE. Trimming at V came to 0 bases and at J to 3 bases, leaving 10 bases not matched to a gene. The CDR3 extends over 18 amino acids. In DNA form, the CDR3 reads TGTGCCAGCAGCTTGGAGGGGTTTCCGGGAGGGCACACCGGGGAGCTGTTTTTT. Translated, it gives CASSLEGFPGGHTGELFF.

V usage is TRBV27 and J usage is TRBJ1-6, with TRBD1 identical over 9 bases. Losses at the gene ends were 3 bases for V and 7 bases for J; bases not matched to a gene: 13. There are 18 residues in the CDR3. Looked up from germline, CDR1 is MNHEY and CDR2 is SMNVEV (reference sequence). The CDR3 coding sequence is TGTGCCAGCAGTTTGATCTTTCCGGGACAGGGATACAATTCACCCCTCCACTTT. It translates to CASSLIFPGQGYNSPLHF.

This chain joins TRBV5-1 and TRBJ2-3; 10 bases are a match to TRBD2. Looked up from germline, CDR1 is SGHRS and CDR2 is YFSETQ. V lost 5 bases and J lost 6; bases outside the gene matches: 3. The CDR3 sequence is 13 residues long. The CDR3 here is CASRLAGLDTQYF. CDR3 coding DNA: TGCGCCAGCAGACTAGCGGGACTCGATACGCAGTATTTT. Filled out from reference TRBV5-1 and TRBJ2-3, the complete variable domain reads KAGVTQTPRYLIKTRGQQVTLSCSPISGHRSVSWYQQTPGQGLQFLFEYFSETQRNKGNFPGRFSGRQFSNSRSEMNVSTLELGDSALYLCASRLAGLDTQYFGPGTRLTVL.

The chain employs TRBV4-1 and TRBJ2-1; TRBD2 agrees at 7 bases. Germline lookup yields CDR1 MGHRA and CDR2 YSYEKL. This CDR3 is 17 amino acids long. Unmatched junction bases numbered 20, after V lost 5 bases and J lost 10 bases. CDR3: CASSTRPIGLDSGEQFF. DNA of the CDR3: TGCGCCAGCAGCACAAGGCCCATTGGACTAGACAGTGGAGAGCAGTTCTTC.

This sequence joins TRBV7-2 and TRBJ2-3, with a possible D match to TRBD2 (5 bases). Trimming shortened V by 2 bases and J by 8 bases, and 17 bases separated the two germline ends. CDR3 length equals 15 residues. Germline CDR1 reads SGHTA; CDR2 reads FQGNSA. DNA of the CDR3: TGTGCCAGCAGCTTATCGGAGGAGGCGGCGGGTACGCAGTATTTT. This sequence encodes CASSLSEEAAGTQYF. Drawing the rest from reference TRBV7-2 and TRBJ2-3, the complete variable domain is GAGVSQSPSNKVTEKGKDVELRCDPISGHTALYWYRQSLGQGLEFLIYFQGNSAPDKSGLPSDRFSAERTGGSVSTLTIQRTQQEDSAVYLCASSLSEEAAGTQYFGPGTRLTVL.

The chain combines TRBV24-1 with TRBJ2-1; either TRBD1 or TRBD2 may supply D (5 bases each). Germline-derived CDR1 and CDR2 are KGHDR and SFDVKD. This CDR3 is built from 17 residues. The V gene lost 7 bases and the J gene lost 6 bases, with 24 bases spanning the gap. CDR3 residues: CATRGPRQYGESNEQFF. The DNA for the CDR3 is TGTGCCACCAGGGGTCCGCGACAGTACGGGGAGAGCAATGAGCAGTTCTTC.

The V call is TRBV6-5, the J call TRBJ2-7; a possible D gene is TRBD1 (5 bases). Germline lookup yields CDR1 MNHEY and CDR2 SVGAGI. CDR3 length: 13 residues. V gave up 6 bases and J gave up 1 base, with 10 bases separating them. CDR3 DNA: TGTGCCAGCAGGCCCCCAGGGTCCTACGAGCAGTACTTC. This encodes CASRPPGSYEQYF.

V gene TRBV10-2 combines with J gene TRBJ2-7; D perhaps matches TRBD2 (6 bases). The germline V and J ends were trimmed by 1 base and 0 bases, with 10 bases remaining between them. The germline V gene has CDR1 WSHSY and CDR2 SAAADI. There are 15 residues in the CDR3. The DNA of the CDR3 is TGCGCCAGCAGTGAGTACGGGAGAGACTCCTACGAGCAGTACTTC. This encodes CASSEYGRDSYEQYF.

This chain connects TRBV4-1 to TRBJ2-1, with D possibly being TRBD1 or TRBD2 (5 bases each). Germline V gives CDR1 MGHRA, CDR2 YSYEKL. The V gene lost 3 bases and the J gene lost 9 bases, with 15 bases spanning the gap. The CDR3 contains 14 residues. The DNA of the CDR3 is TGCGCCAGCAGCCACCCCCTGGGGGATCTTGAGCAGTTCTTC. Its translation is CASSHPLGDLEQFF.

The gene calls are TRBV29-1 and TRBJ2-1; 11 bases are shared with TRBD2. Per the germline V gene, CDR1 is SQVTM and CDR2 is ANQGSEA. The junction had 7 bases not matched to a gene; V was cut back by 8 bases and J by 10 bases. The CDR3 spans 12 residues. CDR3 in DNA: TGCAGCCTCCGACTAGCGGGGAAGGAGCAGTTCTTC. This translates into CSLRLAGKEQFF.